This T cell receptor beta chain was found in a study of STAT3 mutations in large granular lymphocyte leukemia. The CDR3 loop spans 16 amino acids. CDR1 and CDR2 from the germline V gene are SGHDT and YYEEEE. The V gene lost 5 bases and the J gene lost 0 bases, with 12 bases spanning the gap. Repertoires were generated with immunoSEQ multiplex PCR, while TCRdb's copy carries only in-frame clones and drops some. The top ten hold 8.6% of the sample, which has 15,000 or so clones, 84% seen once. Study-wide findings and caveats: Every T-LGLL patient had at least one immunodominant TCRbeta clonotype.

Turning to this clone: Its antigen is still unknown.

The origin of this receptor is a man in his forties or fifties with T-cell large granular lymphocyte leukemia. Some clones in this sample may be carry-over from other donors' samples. The J gene is TRBJ2-6, the V gene TRBV5-6; no definite D call. Sequencing was done on a sample of peripheral blood mononuclear cells. CDR3 protein: CASSPRATSGANVLTF. CDR3 nucleotides: TGTGCCAGCAGTCCCCGGGCTACCTCTGGGGCCAACGTCCTGACTTTC.